Listed here are 9 T cell receptor beta chains from one sample, sequenced in a study of CXCR3-negative and CXCR3-positive naive CD8 T cells. The TRB cDNA libraries were prepared by 5' RACE with UMI labels. With the 5' RACE reads reprocessed, TCRdb shows one record per CDR3 protein and no DNA. This sample contains 150,000 or so distinct CDR3 sequences. Sequencing was carried out using naive CXCR3- CD8+ T cells from blood. Subset of the sample: CD45RO-CCR7+CD27+CD95- naive CD8+ T cells lacking CXCR3 (TNR3-). These receptors originate from a human donor in good health. Some clones in this sample may be carry-over from other donors' samples.

CDR3 residues: CASSKVVEETQYF. The rearrangement uses TRBV7-9 and TRBJ2-5. The CDR3 is made up of 13 amino acids. Germline lookup yields CDR1 SEHNR and CDR2 FQNEAQ (reference sequence).

The rearrangement links TRBV12-3 or TRBV12-4 to TRBJ2-5; without DNA, the TCRdb call of TRBD1 cannot be checked. The CDR3 length is 14 residues. CDR3 amino acids: CASSPDRRGETQYF.

The V gene is TRBV6-5, the J gene TRBJ2-7; TCRdb's D call, TRBD1, is unchecked because there is no DNA. The CDR3 covers 16 residues. Germline V gives CDR1 MNHEY, CDR2 SVGAGI. CDR3 in amino acids: CASSYSKERGKGEQYF.

The chain has TRBV12-3 or TRBV12-4 and TRBJ2-5; TCRdb's D gene call, TRBD2, goes unchecked for lack of DNA. The CDR3 runs to 14 residues. The CDR3 sequence is CATGLSGRGETQYF.

The chain carries TRBV6-5 and TRBJ1-1; TCRdb indicates TRBD1, and absent DNA this call remains unverified. The germline CDR1 and CDR2 sequences are MNHEY and SVGAGI. The CDR3 length is 15 residues. The CDR3 region is CASSYTQGLKTEAFF.

V gene TRBV9 combines with J gene TRBJ2-7. This CDR3 spans 13 amino acids. CDR1 is SGDLS and CDR2 is YYNGEE in the germline V gene. CDR3 in amino acids: CASSADSSYEQYF.

V usage is TRBV29-1 and J usage is TRBJ2-7; the TRBD2 assignment by TCRdb is unverifiable without DNA. There are 16 residues in the CDR3. From germline, CDR1 is SQVTM and CDR2 ANQGSEA. The CDR3: CSVVGGIREAHYEQYF.

The rearrangement links TRBV6-2 or TRBV6-3 to TRBJ2-4; the TCRdb D gene call, TRBD2, has no DNA to confirm it. Germline V gives CDR1 MNHEY, CDR2 SVGEGT. The CDR3 has 14 residues. This CDR3 is CASREPEGGDIQYF.

The chain couples TRBV29-1 to TRBJ2-7; there is no DNA to check the TCRdb D call of TRBD1. This CDR3 comprises 13 residues. Germline values: CDR1 SQVTM, CDR2 ANQGSEA. CDR3 residues: CSVVRGDSYEQYF.